The clone carrying this T cell receptor (beta chain) has just a few counts. The antigen is not known. The data were obtained in a study of blood T cells in healthy people across ages. For the study at large: T cells yielded about one barcoded beta molecule per two cells through template switching.

Study outcomes and limitations: PBMCs left unsorted prevented a conclusive naive versus antigen-experienced comparison. TCR beta diversity tracked closely with naive T cell percentage.

The sample providers were healthy Caucasian people from Russia, aged roughly 6 to 95. CDR1 MGHDK and CDR2 SYGVNS come from the germline V gene. V was cut by 3 bases and J by 5 bases, with 11 bases left in between. This CDR3 comprises 14 residues. PCR was performed a second time for roughly 7 to 11 cycles using a sample-barcoded 5' primer and a J-beta primer mix. TCRdb re-called the 5' RACE reads with MiXCR, one entry per CDR3 protein. The table shows over 300,000 distinct CDR3 sequences, with roughly half occurring only once. The chain couples TRBV25-1 to TRBJ2-1, with D perhaps assigned TRBD1 or TRBD2 (5 bases each). The sample consisted of blood. The sequence came from a man between 60 and 75 years old in good health. The CDR3 spells CASSEVGTHNEQFF. The CDR3 region has the DNA TGTGCCAGCAGTGAGGTTGGGACCCACAATGAGCAGTTCTTC. The whole variable domain, filled in from reference TRBV25-1 and TRBJ2-1, reads EADIYQTPRYLVIGTGKKITLECSQTMGHDKMYWYQQDPGMELHLIHYSYGVNSTEKGDLSSESTVSRIRTEHFPLTLESARPSHTSQYLCASSEVGTHNEQFFGPGTRLTVL.